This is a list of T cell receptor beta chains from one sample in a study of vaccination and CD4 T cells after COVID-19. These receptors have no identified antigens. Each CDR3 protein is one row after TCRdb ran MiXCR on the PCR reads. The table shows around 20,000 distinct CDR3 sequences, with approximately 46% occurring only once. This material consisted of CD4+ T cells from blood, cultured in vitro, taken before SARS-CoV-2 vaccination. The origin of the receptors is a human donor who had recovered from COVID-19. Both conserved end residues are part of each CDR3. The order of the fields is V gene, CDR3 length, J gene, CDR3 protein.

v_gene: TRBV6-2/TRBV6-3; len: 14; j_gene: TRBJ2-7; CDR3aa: CASSYNLQGREQYF
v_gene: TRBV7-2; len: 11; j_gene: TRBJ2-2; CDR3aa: CASSLRGELFF
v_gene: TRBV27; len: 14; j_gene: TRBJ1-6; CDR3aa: CASSLVSYNSPLHF
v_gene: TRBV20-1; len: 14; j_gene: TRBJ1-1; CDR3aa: CSARGGTGVTEAFF
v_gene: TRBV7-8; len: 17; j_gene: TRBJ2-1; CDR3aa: CASSLVNRDFLGNEQFF
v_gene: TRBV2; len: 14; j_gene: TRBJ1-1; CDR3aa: CASRRGTRNTEAFF
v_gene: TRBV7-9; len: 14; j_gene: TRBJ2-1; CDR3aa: CASSRDLIGDEQFF
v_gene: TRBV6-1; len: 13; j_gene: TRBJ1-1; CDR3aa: CASRSHRDTEAFF
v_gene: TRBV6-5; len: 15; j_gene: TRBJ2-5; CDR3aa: CASSSGGRGGETQYF
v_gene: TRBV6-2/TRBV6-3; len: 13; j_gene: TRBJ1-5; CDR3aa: CASSYSINQPQHF
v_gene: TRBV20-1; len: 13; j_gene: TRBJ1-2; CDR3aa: CSARSGASVRYTF
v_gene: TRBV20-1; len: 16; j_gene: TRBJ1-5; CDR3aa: CSARDHRGSDNQPQHF
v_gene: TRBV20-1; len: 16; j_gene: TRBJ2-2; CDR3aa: CSAVGLAGGPGGELFF
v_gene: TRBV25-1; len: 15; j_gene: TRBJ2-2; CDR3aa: CASSGSTGNTGELFF
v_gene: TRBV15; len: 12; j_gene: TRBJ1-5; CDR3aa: CATSRDNQPQHF
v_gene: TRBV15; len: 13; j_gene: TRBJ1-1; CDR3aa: CATSAQLNTEAFF
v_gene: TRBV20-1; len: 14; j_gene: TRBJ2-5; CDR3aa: CSARRDSITETQYF
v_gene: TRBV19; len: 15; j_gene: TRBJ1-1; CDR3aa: CASSNPGRKNTEAFF
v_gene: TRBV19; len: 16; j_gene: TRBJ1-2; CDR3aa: CASSRMGQQTNYGYTF
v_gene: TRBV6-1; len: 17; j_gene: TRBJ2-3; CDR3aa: CASSEGQGAAPPDTQYF
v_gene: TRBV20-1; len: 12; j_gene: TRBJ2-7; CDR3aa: CSAPGQSYEQYF
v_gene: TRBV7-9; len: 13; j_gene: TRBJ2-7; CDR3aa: CASSLNLADEQYF
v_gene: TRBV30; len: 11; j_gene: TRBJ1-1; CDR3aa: CAWSVLLEAFF
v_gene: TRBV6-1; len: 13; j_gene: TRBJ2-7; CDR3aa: CASSRSTGSEQYF
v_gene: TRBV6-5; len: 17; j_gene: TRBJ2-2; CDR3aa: CASSYSGLGANTGELFF
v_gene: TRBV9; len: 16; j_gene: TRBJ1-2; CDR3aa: CASSVDVGAGGSGYTF
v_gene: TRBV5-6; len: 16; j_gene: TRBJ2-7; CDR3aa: CASSQDRDSISYEQYF
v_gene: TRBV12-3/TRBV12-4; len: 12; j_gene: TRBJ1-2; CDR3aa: CASSNLMGSWTF
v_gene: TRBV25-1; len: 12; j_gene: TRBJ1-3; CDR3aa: CASSTLGNTIYF
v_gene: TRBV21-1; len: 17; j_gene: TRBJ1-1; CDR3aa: CASSKGGTGKRGTEAFF
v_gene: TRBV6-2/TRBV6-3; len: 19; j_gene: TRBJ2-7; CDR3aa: CASSYSTSGTHHSSYEQYF
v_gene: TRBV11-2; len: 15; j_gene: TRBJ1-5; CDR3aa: CASSLVAGQSQPQHF
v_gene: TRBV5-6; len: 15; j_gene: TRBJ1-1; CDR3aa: CASSLPTGPGTEAFF
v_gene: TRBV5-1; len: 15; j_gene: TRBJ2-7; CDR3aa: CASSLSPTSKHEQYF
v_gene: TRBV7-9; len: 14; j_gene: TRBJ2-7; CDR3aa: CASSLATGYYEQYF
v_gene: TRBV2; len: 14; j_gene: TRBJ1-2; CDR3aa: CASSTSLGQFRYTF
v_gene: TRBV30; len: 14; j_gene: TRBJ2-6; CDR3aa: CAVVQGTGANVLTF
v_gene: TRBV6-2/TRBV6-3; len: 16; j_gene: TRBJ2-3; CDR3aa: CASRRGTSGGADTQYF
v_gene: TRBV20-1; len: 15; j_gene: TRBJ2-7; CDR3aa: CSARDPSGIIHEQYF
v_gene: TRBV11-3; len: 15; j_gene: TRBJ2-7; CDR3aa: CASSLAPSGRYEQYF
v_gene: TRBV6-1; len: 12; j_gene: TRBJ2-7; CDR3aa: CASRTGGYEQYF
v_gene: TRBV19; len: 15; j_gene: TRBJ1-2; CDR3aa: CASSITGVSGYGYTF
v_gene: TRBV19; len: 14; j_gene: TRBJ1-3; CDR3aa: CASRILGSGNTIYF
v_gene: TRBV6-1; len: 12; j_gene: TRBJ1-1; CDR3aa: CASVNEGWRAFF
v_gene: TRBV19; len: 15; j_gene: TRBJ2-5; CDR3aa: CASSPDEGGRETQYF
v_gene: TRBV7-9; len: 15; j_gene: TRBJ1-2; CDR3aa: CASSFPGRGNYGYTF
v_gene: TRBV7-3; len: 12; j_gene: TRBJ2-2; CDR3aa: CASSTGAGELFF
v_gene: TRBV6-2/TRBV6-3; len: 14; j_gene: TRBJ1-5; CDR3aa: CTSSTREGMRPQHF
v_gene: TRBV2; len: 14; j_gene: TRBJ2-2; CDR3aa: CASSTEEPHGELFF